One and the same sample provided the 32 T cell receptor beta chains below, sequenced in a study of T cell repertoires in aging, cancer and after chemotherapy. TCR beta rearrangements were amplified from peripheral blood genomic DNA. Multiplex touch-down PCR with TRB-A/B primers amplified rearranged V-D-J TRB sequences. TCRdb ran MiXCR on the multiplex PCR reads and lists one entry per CDR3 protein. This table has a few thousand distinct CDR3 sequences, 20% to 25% appearing once. Sequenced input: blood. The receptors stem from a human donor with a solid tumor.

The chain links TRBV20-1 to TRBJ2-1; TRBD2 matches at 14 bases. Germline V gene sequence: CDR1 DFQATT, CDR2 SNEGSKA (reference sequence). The CDR3 covers 14 residues. Losses at the gene ends were 5 bases for V and 7 bases for J; bases not matched to a gene: 4. CDR3 nucleotide sequence: TGCAGTGCTCGACTAGCGGGGGGGTCGAATGAGCAGTTCTTC. Encoded protein: CSARLAGGSNEQFF.

This clonotype was observed once. A much more abundant neighbour one base away suggests this may be a read error. The chain couples TRBV20-1 to TRBJ1-4; 7 positions match TRBD1. This CDR3 contains 15 residues. V shed 4 bases and J 7 bases; nucleotides not matched to a gene: 12. Looked up from germline, CDR1 is DFQATT and CDR2 is SNEGSKA (reference sequence). CDR3 nucleotide sequence: TGCAGTGCTATGGGACAGAAACTTGGGCGTGAAAAACTGTTTTTT. Translation: CSAMGQKLGREKLFF.

This clonotype counts as medium-sized. The genes are TRBV24-1 and TRBJ2-2; TRBD1 agrees at 8 bases. CDR3 size: 17 residues. Per germline, CDR1 KGHDR and CDR2 SFDVKD. After removal of 2 bases from V and 6 bases from J, the junction contained 10 bases not matched to a gene. The CDR3 spells CATSDSRQGKRSGELFF. In nucleotides, the CDR3 is TGTGCCACCAGTGATTCCCGACAGGGGAAGAGATCCGGGGAGCTGTTTTTT.

This clonotype was counted a few times. J is TRBJ1-1 and V is TRBV4-2; D is uncertain. The CDR3 spans 12 residues. CDR1 and CDR2 from the germline V gene are LGHNA and YNFKEQ. Trimming shortened V by 5 bases and J by 4 bases, and 8 bases separated the two germline ends. The CDR3, as DNA: TGTGCCAGCAGCAAGGGAGGCACTGAAGCTTTCTTT. Protein sequence: CASSKGGTEAFF.

This clonotype is categorized as large. This chain connects TRBV6-5 to TRBJ2-3; TRBD1 aligns across 9 bases. Losses at the gene ends were 6 bases for V and 1 base for J; bases not matched to a gene: 2. The germline gives CDR1 MNHEY, CDR2 SVGAGI. The CDR3 consists of 14 residues. In DNA form, the CDR3 reads TGTGCCAGCAGACGGGACAGGGGCACAGATACGCAGTATTTT. Translation gives CASRRDRGTDTQYF.

In DNA form, the CDR3 reads TGCAGCGCGGATCCCCCAGCGGGGTCCACAGATACGCAGTATTTT. Its protein is CSADPPAGSTDTQYF. The chain employs TRBV29-1 and TRBJ2-3; 7 bases are shared with TRBD2. After removal of 7 bases from V and 2 bases from J, the junction contained 12 bases not matched to a gene. Germline V gives CDR1 SQVTM, CDR2 ANQGSEA. This CDR3 comprises 15 residues.

This rearrangement joins TRBV19 to TRBJ2-5, with 14 bases lining up with TRBD2. The CDR3 is made up of 17 amino acids. Germline V CDR1 and CDR2: LNHDA, SQIVND (reference sequence). Trimming at V came to 2 bases and at J to 2 bases, leaving 4 bases not matched to a gene. CDR3 sequence (DNA): TGTGCCAGTAGTATATTGACTAGCGGGGGGGATCAAGAGACCCAGTACTTC. The encoded protein is CASSILTSGGDQETQYF.

Concerning this clonotype itself: This may be a read error: a much more frequent sequence differs by one nucleotide. The genes are TRBV7-9 and TRBJ2-2; 7 positions agree with TRBD1. The CDR3 loop spans 16 amino acids. Trimming at V came to 6 bases and at J to 7 bases, leaving 14 bases not matched to a gene. Germline V gene lookup returns CDR1 SEHNR and CDR2 FQNEAQ (reference sequence). The CDR3 region is CASREQGMFHGGELFF. The CDR3 DNA follows: TGTGCCAGCAGGGAACAGGGGATGTTCCACGGCGGGGAGCTGTTTTTT.

Relative to its sample, this clonotype is medium-sized. The chain employs TRBV18 and TRBJ1-1; no reliable D call. Germline V lookup: CDR1 KGHSH, CDR2 LQKENI. The V gene lost 2 bases and the J gene lost 0 bases, with 7 bases spanning the gap. The CDR3 spans 14 residues. CDR3 sequence reads: CASSPDTMNTEAFF. CDR3 DNA: TGTGCCAGCTCACCAGACACCATGAACACTGAAGCTTTCTTT.

The chain combines TRBV20-1 with TRBJ1-1; D call uncertain. CDR3 length: 13 residues. V was pared by 5 bases and J by 4 bases, with 14 bases between. CDR1 is DFQATT and CDR2 is SNEGSKA in the germline V gene (reference sequence). CDR3 in amino acids: CSAPLSEGTEAFF. CDR3 bases: TGCAGTGCTCCCCTTTCCGAAGGCACTGAAGCTTTCTTT.

This clonotype has a single count. J is TRBJ2-7 and V is TRBV6-1; 12 nucleotides align to TRBD1. Unmatched junction bases numbered 12, after V lost 8 bases and J lost 1 base. CDR3 size: 17 residues. Germline V CDR1 and CDR2: MNHNS, SASEGT. This CDR3 reads CASWAGTGGSTSYEQYF. The CDR3, as DNA: TGTGCCAGCTGGGCCGGGACAGGGGGCTCTACGTCCTACGAGCAGTACTTC.

This clonotype qualifies as medium-sized. The rearrangement links TRBV7-6 to TRBJ2-5; D might be TRBD1 (5 bases). V was shortened by 4 bases and J by 5 bases, with 11 bases between the two germline ends. Germline CDR1 is SGHVS and CDR2 is FNYEAQ. The CDR3 is made up of 13 amino acids. The CDR3 protein is CASSSRASETQYF. The CDR3 DNA is TGTGCCAGCAGCTCCAGGGCCTCGGAGACCCAGTACTTC.

By proportion, this clonotype is medium-sized. V and J are TRBV19 and TRBJ2-3; 10 bases agree with TRBD2. Losses at the gene ends were 2 bases for V and 4 bases for J; bases not matched to a gene: 3. The V gene's germline CDR1 is LNHDA and CDR2 SQIVND (reference sequence). The CDR3 has 15 residues. The CDR3 region has the DNA TGTGCCAGTAGTATAATAGCGGGGGGATCAGATACGCAGTATTTT. Translation gives CASSIIAGGSDTQYF.

This clonotype occurred a few times. V usage is TRBV6-2 or TRBV6-3 and J usage is TRBJ1-3, with D unclear. The germline V gene encodes CDR1 MNHEY and CDR2 SVGEGT. V lost 7 bases, J lost 0 bases, and 4 bases lay in between. The CDR3 totals 12 residues. The CDR3 region has the DNA TGTGCCAGCATGAACTCTGGAAACACCATATATTTT. Translation gives CASMNSGNTIYF.

V usage is TRBV6-1 and J usage is TRBJ2-6; TRBD1 matches 9 bases. The CDR3 loop spans 17 amino acids. J was trimmed by 2 bases and V by 6 bases; bases with no gene match: 8. CDR1 is MNHNS, CDR2 SASEGT, per germline. The CDR3 loop is CASSLDRGTTGANVLTF. The CDR3 DNA follows: TGTGCCAGCAGCTTGGACAGGGGAACTACTGGGGCCAACGTCCTGACTTTC.

By share, this clonotype ranks as medium-sized (0.01 to 0.1%). This chain uses TRBV19 with TRBJ1-5, with D unclear. Deletions cut 5 bases from V and 5 bases from J, with 7 bases between. Germline loops: CDR1 LNHDA, CDR2 SQIVND (reference sequence). The CDR3 is made up of 12 amino acids. The CDR3 spells CASSPRDQPQHF. The CDR3 DNA is TGTGCCAGTAGTCCCCGGGATCAGCCCCAGCATTTT.

This clonotype is medium-sized by share. The CDR3 reads CASSLGAGETQYF. Here the CDR3 DNA reads TGTGCCAGCTCCCTGGGGGCAGGAGAGACCCAGTACTTC. The chain uses TRBV18 and TRBJ2-5, with a possible D match to TRBD1 (6 bases). Trimming shortened V by 6 bases and J by 4 bases, and 12 bases separated the two germline ends. Per the germline V gene, CDR1 is KGHSH and CDR2 is LQKENI. CDR3 length: 13 amino acids.

This clonotype rates as medium-sized. The genes are TRBV19 and TRBJ1-2; 11 positions agree with TRBD1. This CDR3 comprises 16 residues. Trimming took 7 bases from V and 1 from J; bases not matched to a gene: 8. Germline V CDR1 and CDR2: LNHDA, SQIVND (reference sequence). DNA for the CDR3: TGTGCCAGTACCCAGGACAGGGGGCATCGTAACTATGGCTACACCTTC. Translation gives CASTQDRGHRNYGYTF.

The rearrangement links TRBV9 to TRBJ1-6; possibly TRBD1 for D (5 bases). Germline V gene lookup returns CDR1 SGDLS and CDR2 YYNGEE. V lost 0 bases and J 10 bases, leaving 11 bases between the germline ends. This CDR3 region has 14 residues. This chain's CDR3 is CASSVEGFGSPLHF. In DNA form, the CDR3 reads TGTGCCAGCAGCGTAGAGGGGTTTGGGTCACCCCTCCACTTT.

This clonotype is medium-sized. The chain is built from TRBV6-5 and TRBJ1-2; TRBD1 aligns across 7 bases. Germline V gene data show CDR1 as MNHEY and CDR2 as SVGAGI. V was pared by 6 bases and J by 4 bases, with 5 bases of the junction left unmatched. The CDR3 runs to 13 residues. Here the CDR3 reads CASSPTGLYGYTF. The CDR3 DNA reads as TGTGCCAGCAGCCCGACAGGGCTCTATGGCTACACCTTC.

In its sample, this clonotype was seen many times. CDR3 sequence: CASSLAARGLETQYF. For the CDR3, the DNA is TGTGCCAGCAGCTTAGCGGCCAGGGGGCTCGAGACCCAGTACTTC. This chain uses TRBV7-2 with TRBJ2-5, with 8 bases that match TRBD1. This CDR3 has 15 amino acids. Trimming cost V 0 bases and J 5 bases; bases outside gene matches: 5. Germline lookup yields CDR1 SGHTA and CDR2 FQGNSA.

By frequency in the sample, this clonotype is medium-sized. V and J are TRBV14 and TRBJ2-1, with D possibly TRBD1 on 5 matching bases. The length of the CDR3 is 16 residues. V was clipped by 0 bases and J by 2 bases, with 11 bases between them. Germline V gene lookup returns CDR1 SGHDN and CDR2 FVKESK. CDR3 amino acids: CASSQDAGIPYNEQFF. CDR3 sequence (DNA): TGTGCCAGCAGCCAAGACGCAGGGATTCCCTACAATGAGCAGTTCTTC.

This clonotype was observed a single time. This chain connects TRBV28 to TRBJ2-7; 7 bases agree with TRBD2. The CDR3 runs to 16 residues. Germline CDR1 is MDHEN and CDR2 is SYDVKM. The V segment lost 6 bases and the J segment 6 bases; nucleotides outside the gene matches: 17. CDR3 bases: TGTGCCAGCAGGCCGCGGGGGATCCTAGGTGCGTCCGAGCAGTACTTC. It encodes CASRPRGILGASEQYF. The full variable domain, its missing parts supplied by reference TRBV28 and TRBJ2-7, is DVKVTQSSRYLVKRTGEKVFLECVQDMDHENMFWYRQDPGLGLRLIYFSYDVKMKEKGDIPEGYSVSREKKERFSLILESASTNQTSMYLCASRPRGILGASEQYFGPGTRLTVT.

The V call is TRBV7-9, the J call TRBJ2-7, with 7 bases lining up with TRBD1. J gave up 5 bases and V 1 base, and 5 bases lay outside the gene matches. This CDR3 has 14 residues. Germline values: CDR1 SEHNR, CDR2 FQNEAQ (reference sequence). The CDR3 sequence: CASSLVTGNHEQYF. The DNA of the CDR3 is TGTGCCAGCAGCTTAGTGACAGGGAACCACGAGCAGTACTTC.

This clonotype is judged medium-sized (0.01 to 0.1%). The J gene is TRBJ1-2, the V gene TRBV6-2 or TRBV6-3, with a possible D match to TRBD1 (5 bases). Trimming cost V 6 bases and J 3 bases, with 14 bases left between them. Germline V lookup: CDR1 MNHEY, CDR2 SVGEGT. The CDR3 runs 14 residues. CDR3 residues: CASSRGHVDYGYTF. The CDR3, as DNA: TGTGCCAGCAGCCGCGGACACGTGGACTATGGCTACACCTTC.

V usage is TRBV4-3 and J usage is TRBJ2-7, with 7 positions matching TRBD1. The CDR3 contains 15 residues. Germline loops: CDR1 LGHNA, CDR2 YSLEER. The junction had 7 bases not matched to a gene; V was cut back by 3 bases and J by 2 bases. Written as DNA, the CDR3 is TGCGCCAGCAGCCAGCAACGACAGGGCGCCTACGAGCAGTACTTC. This gives the protein CASSQQRQGAYEQYF.

V is TRBV20-1 and J is TRBJ1-1, with TRBD1 identical over 8 bases. Germline CDR1 reads DFQATT; CDR2 reads SNEGSKA (reference sequence). The CDR3 totals 14 residues. Trimming removed 2 bases from V and 3 bases from J; junction bases left unmatched: 5. The CDR3 DNA reads TGCAGTGCTAGACCGACGACAGGGGACACTGAAGCTTTCTTT. This gives the protein CSARPTTGDTEAFF.

This clonotype is deemed medium-sized. The V and J genes are TRBV6-4 and TRBJ2-3, with D possibly being TRBD1 or TRBD2 (5 bases each). CDR1 is MRHNA, CDR2 SNTAGT, per germline. The V and J ends lost 5 bases and 3 bases respectively, with 27 bases between them. This CDR3 spans 19 amino acids. CDR3 DNA: TGTGCCAGCAGTCCGACAGAGTCACGGGGAGAGGGGTCGACAGATACGCAGTATTTT. It encodes CASSPTESRGEGSTDTQYF.

V gene TRBV4-3 combines with J gene TRBJ2-1; possibly TRBD1 for D (6 bases). Germline V gives CDR1 LGHNA, CDR2 YSLEER. V lost 4 bases, J lost 5 bases, and 12 bases lay in between. CDR3 length: 14 amino acids. The CDR3 region is CASSREGGDNEQFF. The CDR3 DNA is TGCGCCAGCAGCCGGGAAGGGGGTGACAATGAGCAGTTCTTC.

This clonotype was seen only a few times. The chain links TRBV6-1 to TRBJ1-1; unclear D gene. The CDR3 runs to 14 residues. V lost 6 bases and J lost 0, with 11 bases in between. Germline V gives CDR1 MNHNS, CDR2 SASEGT. DNA of the CDR3: TGTGCCAGCAGCCGGACCTGGGTGAACACTGAAGCTTTCTTT. Translation gives CASSRTWVNTEAFF.

The chain recombines TRBV29-1 with TRBJ2-5; either TRBD1 or TRBD2 may supply D (5 bases each). Trimming took 4 bases from V and 3 from J, leaving 9 bases between them. Germline V gene data show CDR1 as SQVTM and CDR2 as ANQGSEA. The CDR3 spans 12 residues. The CDR3 sequence: CSVGGAEETQYF. The CDR3 region has the DNA TGCAGCGTTGGAGGGGCCGAAGAGACCCAGTACTTC.

This clonotype is judged medium-sized. J is TRBJ2-7 and V is TRBV27, with a tentative D call TRBD1 (6 bases). The V and J ends lost 3 bases and 4 bases respectively, with 13 bases between them. Germline-derived CDR1 and CDR2 are MNHEY and SMNVEV (reference sequence). This CDR3 spans 14 amino acids. The CDR3, as DNA: TGTGCCAGCAGTTTTCGGCAGGGGTTGTACGAGCAGTACTTC. Translated: CASSFRQGLYEQYF.